A single sample gave rise to the 18 T cell receptor beta chains below, sequenced in a study of a mutant IDH1 vaccine in newly diagnosed glioma. Their target antigens are unknown. The time point is: week 23, last vaccination. What each vaccine dose contained was 300 ug of mutant IDH1 20-mer peptide, accompanied by topical imiquimod. Sequencing used immunoSEQ multiplex PCR; TCRdb keeps in-frame clones, though not all of them. The data show 43,000 or so clones, around 85% seen once. This material consisted of PBMCs, taken from a glioma patient whose treatment included an IDH1 peptide vaccine. These receptor sequences come from a woman younger than 35 with glioma. Some clones in this sample may be carry-over from other donors' samples.

The CDR3 bases are TGTGCCAGCAGTGAATGGGCAGCTAGCAATCAGCCCCAGCATTTT. This sequence encodes CASSEWAASNQPQHF. The chain uses TRBV6-1 and TRBJ1-5; D gene ambiguous. Germline CDR1 MNHNS, CDR2 SASEGT. V was cut by 2 bases and J by 0 bases, with 8 bases left in between. This CDR3 is 15 amino acids long.

This clone appeared a few times. This sequence joins TRBV7-9 and TRBJ1-2; 10 bases line up with TRBD1. This CDR3 is built from 16 residues. CDR1 is SEHNR, CDR2 FQNEAQ, per germline (reference sequence). Trimming at V came to 5 bases and at J to 6 bases, leaving 12 bases not matched to a gene. The CDR3 region has the DNA TGTGCCAGCAGCCGAGGGACAGGGGAACAGTATGATGGCTACACCTTC. It codes for CASSRGTGEQYDGYTF.

This clone showed up just a few times. The V gene is TRBV19, the J gene TRBJ2-1, with D perhaps assigned TRBD1 or TRBD2 (5 bases each). The CDR3 consists of 15 residues. Trimming pared 4 bases from V and 0 bases from J, leaving 10 bases between. Germline CDR1 is LNHDA and CDR2 is SQIVND (reference sequence). The CDR3 DNA reads as TGTGCCAGTAGTACCGGGACGAACTCCTACAATGAGCAGTTCTTC. It translates to CASSTGTNSYNEQFF. The complete variable domain, with remaining parts taken from reference TRBV19 and TRBJ2-1, reads DGGITQSPKYLFRKEGQNVTLSCEQNLNHDAMYWYRQDPGQGLRLIYYSQIVNDFQKGDIAEGYSVSREKKESFPLTVTSAQKNPTAFYLCASSTGTNSYNEQFFGPGTRLTVL.

The genes are TRBV6-1 and TRBJ1-5, with 7 bases fitting TRBD1. Per germline, CDR1 MNHNS and CDR2 SASEGT. Trimming cost V 3 bases and J 7 bases; bases outside gene matches: 6. The CDR3 is 14 residues long. The CDR3 sequence: CASSERGGQQPQHF. CDR3 DNA: TGTGCCAGCAGTGAGAGAGGGGGCCAACAGCCCCAGCATTTT.

V is TRBV2 and J is TRBJ2-5; 8 bases align to TRBD1. J gave up 7 bases and V 5 bases, and 6 bases lay outside the gene matches. The CDR3 sequence is 13 residues long. Germline V gene sequence: CDR1 SNHLY, CDR2 FYNNEI. The CDR3 sequence is CASSSGTGLTQYF. CDR3 coding DNA: TGTGCCAGCAGTTCGGGGACAGGCTTGACCCAGTACTTC.

The chain employs TRBV5-4 and TRBJ2-1; no clear D. The CDR3 consists of 15 residues. Germline V CDR1 and CDR2: SGHNT, YYREEE (reference sequence). Trimming left V 0 bases short and J 7 bases short, with 14 bases between. CDR3 amino acids: CASSLDRATLNEQFF. CDR3 DNA: TGTGCCAGCAGCTTGGATCGGGCGACCTTAAATGAGCAGTTCTTC.

The sample holds a few counts of this clone. CDR3 DNA: TGTGCCAGCAGGGCCCGGCTGGGCTCCAATCAGCCCCAGCATTTT. It translates to CASRARLGSNQPQHF. The rearrangement links TRBV2 to TRBJ1-5; the D is unclear. Germline loops: CDR1 SNHLY, CDR2 FYNNEI. The CDR3 spans 15 residues. The V and J ends lost 6 bases and 3 bases respectively, with 15 bases between them.

This rearrangement joins TRBV6-5 to TRBJ2-3; no reliable D call. There are 12 residues in the CDR3. Germline CDR1 is MNHEY and CDR2 is SVGAGI. V lost 5 bases and J lost 6, with 9 bases in between. CDR3 loop: CASSRLADTQYF. The CDR3 DNA is TGTGCCAGCAGTCGACTGGCGGATACGCAGTATTTT.

The chain links TRBV5-4 to TRBJ2-5; possible D gene TRBD2, 5 bases. Germline lookup yields CDR1 SGHNT and CDR2 YYREEE (reference sequence). Deletions cut 2 bases from V and 5 bases from J, with 10 bases between. The CDR3 spans 13 residues. The CDR3 here is CASSFRDRETQYF. The CDR3 region has the DNA TGTGCCAGCAGCTTCCGGGATAGGGAGACCCAGTACTTC.

The gene calls are TRBV28 and TRBJ1-2; D is perhaps TRBD1 (6 bases). V dropped 5 bases and J dropped 4 bases, with 17 bases sitting between them. CDR1 MDHEN and CDR2 SYDVKM come from the germline V gene. The CDR3 extends over 15 amino acids. DNA of the CDR3: TGTGCCAGCAGTCGCCACTCTGGGGGCTCCTATGGCTACACCTTC. Protein product: CASSRHSGGSYGYTF.

The chain uses TRBV5-8 and TRBJ2-1; the D is unclear. The germline V gene encodes CDR1 SGHTS and CDR2 YDEGEE. The CDR3 consists of 12 residues. Trimming shortened V by 0 bases and J by 5 bases, and 3 bases separated the two germline ends. The CDR3 bases are TGTGCCAGCAGCTTGGTGCACAATGAGCAGTTCTTC. It specifies CASSLVHNEQFF.

This clone has a single count. The J gene is TRBJ1-2, the V gene TRBV7-9, with TRBD1 identical over 10 bases. Germline loops: CDR1 SEHNR, CDR2 FQNEAQ (reference sequence). The CDR3 length is 18 residues. V dropped 1 base and J dropped 5; count of bases not matched to a gene: 13. The CDR3 DNA follows: TGTGCCAGCAGCTTAGGGGTAGGGTGGGACAGGGGCATGTATGGCTACACCTTC. It encodes CASSLGVGWDRGMYGYTF. Complete variable domain (other parts from reference TRBV7-9 and TRBJ1-2): DTGVSQNPRHKITKRGQNVTFRCDPISEHNRLYWYRQTLGQGPEFLTYFQNEAQLEKSRLLSDRFSAERPKGSFSTLEIQRTEQGDSAMYLCASSLGVGWDRGMYGYTFGSGTRLTVV.

As concerns this clone: An end of the junction does not agree with germline; a read error may underlie this. The gene calls are TRBV30 and TRBJ1-5; D unresolved. CDR1 GTSNPN and CDR2 SVGIG come from the germline V gene (reference sequence). The CDR3 is 14 amino acids. The CDR3 is CAWSPRGSNQPQHF. CDR3 bases: TGTGCCTGGAGTCCGAGAGGGAGCAATCAGCCCCAGCATTTC.

The chain links TRBV29-1 to TRBJ2-6, with D perhaps matching TRBD1 (6 bases). Between the trimmed V and J ends, which lost 7 bases and 0 bases, there was a span of 10 bases. This CDR3 contains 14 residues. Germline V gene data show CDR1 as SQVTM and CDR2 as ANQGSEA. The CDR3 reads CSARQDSGANVLTF. CDR3 DNA: TGCAGCGCCAGACAGGACTCTGGGGCCAACGTCCTGACTTTC.

J is TRBJ2-1 and V is TRBV5-1; 13 bases line up with TRBD2. Germline values: CDR1 SGHRS, CDR2 YFSETQ. The V and J ends lost 4 bases and 7 bases, in that order; junction bases with no gene match: 14. This CDR3 is built from 18 residues. The CDR3 here is CASSRGELAGGPPNEQFF. The DNA for the CDR3 is TGCGCCAGCAGCCGAGGAGAACTAGCGGGGGGGCCTCCAAATGAGCAGTTCTTC.

Here the CDR3 reads CASSRGTDAGAFF. In DNA, the CDR3 is TGTGCCAGCAGCCGAGGGACAGATGCAGGAGCTTTCTTT. The J gene is TRBJ1-1, the V gene TRBV21-1; TRBD1, the table's D call, lacks a check against the DNA. TRBV21-1 is tagged as a pseudogene. There are 13 residues in the CDR3.

CDR3 coding DNA: TGTGCCAGCACGATCTCTCCGGACAGCTCCTACGAGCAGTACTTC. Protein sequence: CASTISPDSSYEQYF. The rearrangement links TRBV6-1 to TRBJ2-7, with a possible D match to TRBD1 (6 bases). Germline CDR1 is MNHNS and CDR2 is SASEGT. The CDR3 is made up of 15 amino acids. With 7 bases removed from V and 0 bases from J, the gap between germline ends came to 16 bases.

The V call is TRBV5-1, the J call TRBJ2-3; 8 bases agree with TRBD2. Germline CDR1 and CDR2: SGHRS and YFSETQ. The trim removed 1 base at V and 1 base at J, leaving 5 bases unmatched. This CDR3 has 16 residues. CDR3 sequence (DNA): TGCGCCAGCAGCTTGTTGCCAGCGGGGGGCACAGATACGCAGTATTTT. This sequence encodes CASSLLPAGGTDTQYF.